This TCR beta chain derives from a study of blood T cell repertoires in COVID-19 (dated by TCRdb to 2020 to 2021). Background for the entire study: Samples from collaborators originated in the United States, Italy and Spain and spanned both the acute and convalescent phases of COVID-19. The material from the prospective study consisted of cDNA or gDNA derived from T cells, B-cell-depleted T cells, or PBMCs. Where available, HLA class I and class II types were obtained from metadata supplied by the sample provider rather than from assay-based typing. Subjects who had been exposed to COVID-19, were actively infected with it, or had recovered from it provided the deeply sampled blood TCRbeta repertoires that made up the dataset. The repertoires were released in a freely available public database intended as a resource for research on the immune response to SARS-CoV-2. Nearly every sample came with metadata listing a de-identified subject ID, COVID-19 status, age in years and sex. The samples were drawn from the first 160 participants of the ongoing ImmuneRACE study and from over a thousand subjects provided by 6 global collaborators.

Whole blood was collected in K2EDTA tubes by collaborating institutions according to the institutions' own protocols. Collaborator samples were shipped for TCRbeta analysis as frozen whole blood, isolated PBMCs, or DNA extracted from either sample type. V is reduced by 4 bases and J by 6 bases, leaving a spacing of 13 bases between them. Measured from the cysteine to the phenylalanine, the CDR3 is 13 residues long. Just CDR3 DNA is preserved here, 39 bases in frame from base 1. Taken from the germline V gene, the CDR1 and CDR2 loops are SGDLS and YYNGEE. Turning to this clone: Its antigen remains undetermined. No clone much larger than this one lies a single base away; base qualities are absent.

The paper's findings and limits, for the study overall: How much clinical and demographic metadata was included differed by source and by participant, and the metadata was provided uncurated.

TCRbeta CDR3 regions were amplified from genomic DNA by means of the immunoSEQ Assay, a bias-controlled multiplex PCR. Regarding the original processing steps: The number of nucleated cells in each sample was estimated by amplification of reference gene primers within the assay. To quantify the absolute abundance of each unique TCRbeta CDR3 rearrangement, sequence reads were collapsed and filtered. Productive Simpson clonality was computed per sample as the square root of Simpson's diversity index over productive rearrangements. TCRdb took this table from immuneACCESS and kept in-frame rearrangements with V and J called. Such tables lack part of the clones; where checked against another copy, unresolved V genes explain under half of the gap, and the rest is unexplained. That table supplies the V and J calls and clone size; D and trimming were determined from the DNA. The sample includes about 120,000 clones, with about 86% observed a single time. More than 2% of the sample rests with the top ten.

The chain is encoded by TRBV9 joined to TRBJ1-2, and TRBD1 may be the D gene, going by 5 matching bases. What was sequenced was peripheral blood. The TCR sequence derives from a woman aged 50 to 65 with acute or convalescent COVID-19. The DNA reads as follows: TGTGCCAGCAGCCCCCGGCAGGGCCATGGCTACACCTTC. Translated, it gives CASSPRQGHGYTF. The CDR3 plus the reference TRBV9 and TRBJ1-2 genes for the other parts give the full variable domain: DSGVTQTPKHLITATGQRVTLRCSPRSGDLSVYWYQQSLDQGLQFLIQYYNGEERAKGNILERFSAQQFPDLHSELNLSSLELGDSALYFCASSPRQGHGYTFGSGTRLTVV.